This T cell receptor beta chain was documented in a study of vaccination and CD4 T cells after COVID-19. Study context: Cellular stimulation was performed using overlapping spike peptides derived from SARS-CoV-2, HCoV-NL63, HCoV-OC43 and HCoV-229E.

V was pared by 6 bases and J by 1 base, with 10 bases between. This CDR3 is built from 13 residues. CDR1 is MNHNS, CDR2 SASEGT, per germline. In regard to this clonotype: The antigen is not known.

Sequence data for DNA of cultured CD4+ T cells were generated by the Oncomine TCR Beta short-read assay. TCRdb called the PCR reads again in MiXCR, with one record for every CDR3 protein. The sample has about 9,500 distinct CDR3 sequences; nearly 50% are singletons. This sample's treatment: roughly ten-day PBMC culture with coronavirus spike peptide pools or control peptides (ViraFEST assay). Investigators obtained the unexposed donor's CD4+ T cells before the COVID-19 pandemic (2011-2018). The sequence was collected from a human donor in good health. The chain links TRBV6-1 to TRBJ2-7; D call uncertain. The sample taken for sequencing was CD4+ T cells from blood, cultured in vitro. The CDR3 DNA follows: TGTGCCAGCAGCCGGACGCCTTCCTACGAGCAGTACTTC. This encodes CASSRTPSYEQYF.